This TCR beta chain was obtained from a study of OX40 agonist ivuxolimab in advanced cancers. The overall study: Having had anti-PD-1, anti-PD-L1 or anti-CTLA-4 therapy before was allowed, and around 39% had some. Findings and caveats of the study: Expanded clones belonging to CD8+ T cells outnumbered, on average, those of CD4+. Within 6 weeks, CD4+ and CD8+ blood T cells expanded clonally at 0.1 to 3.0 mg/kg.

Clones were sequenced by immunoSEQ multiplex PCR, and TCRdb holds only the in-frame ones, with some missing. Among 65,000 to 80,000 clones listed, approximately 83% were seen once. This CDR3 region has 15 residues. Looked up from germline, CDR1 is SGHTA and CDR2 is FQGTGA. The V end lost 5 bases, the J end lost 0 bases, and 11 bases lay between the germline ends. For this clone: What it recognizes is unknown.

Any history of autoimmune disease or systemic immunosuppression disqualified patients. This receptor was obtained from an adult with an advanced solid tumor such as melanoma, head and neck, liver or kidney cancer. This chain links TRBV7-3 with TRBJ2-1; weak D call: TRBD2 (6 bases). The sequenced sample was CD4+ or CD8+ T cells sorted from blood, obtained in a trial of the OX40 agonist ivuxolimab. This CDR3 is CASSPSVSSYNEQFF. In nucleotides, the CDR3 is TGTGCCAGCAGCCCTAGCGTTAGCTCCTACAATGAGCAGTTCTTC.